Below are 3 T cell receptor beta chains sequenced from a single sample in a study of human T cells and chemical hapten exposure. Stated time point: patch test 2, 6 weeks after DPC sensitization. Treatment given: therapeutic diphenylcyclopropenone sensitization with weekly scalp DPC. TCRdb redid the calling of the RACE reads with MiXCR, one entry per CDR3 protein. The top ten clones hold around 5.6% of a sample with 350,000 to 400,000 distinct CDR3 sequences, 6% to 7% of them seen once. Sequenced material: whole blood, taken in connection with sensitization to the hapten diphenylcyclopropenone (DPC). All receptors derive from a woman younger than 35 with alopecia areata. Some clones in this sample may be carry-over from other donors' samples.

The rearrangement links TRBV29-1 to TRBJ1-5; unclear D gene. From germline, CDR1 is SQVTM and CDR2 ANQGSEA. The CDR3 consists of 12 residues. The ends were cut back, 0 bases at V and 6 bases at J, with 6 bases in the middle. CDR3 bases: TGCAGCGTTGAAGATTGGGGTCAGCCCCAGCATTTT. This sequence encodes CSVEDWGQPQHF.

The sample holds a few counts of this clonotype. The gene calls are TRBV6-6 and TRBJ2-3; 7 nucleotides agree with TRBD2. Germline CDR1 reads MNHNY; CDR2 reads SVGAGI (reference sequence). The CDR3 is 16 residues long. V was clipped by 0 bases and J by 2 bases; unmatched bases: 5. CDR3 protein: CASSYSSRGITDTQYF. The CDR3 DNA reads TGTGCCAGCAGTTACTCCTCGCGGGGGATCACAGATACGCAGTATTTT.

This clonotype was seen many times. This chain uses TRBV7-9 with TRBJ1-3; the D gene is possibly TRBD1 (6 bases). This CDR3 has 15 amino acids. Germline V gene sequence: CDR1 SEHNR, CDR2 FQNEAQ (reference sequence). The germline V and J ends were trimmed by 4 bases and 0 bases, with 10 bases remaining between them. This CDR3 is CASSSQGYSGNTIYF. In DNA form, the CDR3 reads TGTGCCAGCAGCTCACAGGGATACTCTGGAAACACCATATATTTT.